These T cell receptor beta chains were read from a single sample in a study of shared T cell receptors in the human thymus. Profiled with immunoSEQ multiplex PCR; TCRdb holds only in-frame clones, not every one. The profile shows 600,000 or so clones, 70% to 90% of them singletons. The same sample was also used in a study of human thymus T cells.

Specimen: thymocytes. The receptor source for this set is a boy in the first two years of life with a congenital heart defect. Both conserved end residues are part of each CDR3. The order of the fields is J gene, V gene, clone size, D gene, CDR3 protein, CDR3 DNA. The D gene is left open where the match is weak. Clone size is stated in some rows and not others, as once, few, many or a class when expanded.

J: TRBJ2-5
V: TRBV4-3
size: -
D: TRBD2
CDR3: CASSPRGLAPEETQYF
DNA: TGCGCCAGCAGCCCCCGGGGACTAGCCCCTGAAGAGACCCAGTACTTC

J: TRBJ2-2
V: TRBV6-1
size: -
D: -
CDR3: CASTRGFGTGELFF
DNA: TGTGCCAGCACCCGGGGGTTTGGCACCGGGGAGCTGTTTTTT

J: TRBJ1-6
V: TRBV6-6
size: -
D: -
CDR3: CASRFYRTNSPLHF
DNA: TGTGCCAGCCGGTTTTACAGGACTAATTCACCCCTCCACTTT

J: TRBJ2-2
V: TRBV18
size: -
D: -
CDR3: CASSPRHTGITGELFF
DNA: TGTGCCAGCTCACCTCGGCACACCGGGATCACCGGGGAGCTGTTTTTT

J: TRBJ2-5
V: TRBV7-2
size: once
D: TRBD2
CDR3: CASSLLAGAGGETQYF
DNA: TGTGCCAGCAGCTTGCTAGCGGGGGCGGGGGGGGAGACCCAGTACTTC

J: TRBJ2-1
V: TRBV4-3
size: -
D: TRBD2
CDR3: CASSRHRGSGSGHEQFF
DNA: TGCGCCAGCAGCAGGCATCGGGGGAGCGGGAGTGGCCATGAGCAGTTCTTC

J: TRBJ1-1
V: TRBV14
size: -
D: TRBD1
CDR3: CASSQGNRGDTEAFF
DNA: TGTGCCAGCAGCCAAGGTAACAGGGGAGACACTGAAGCTTTCTTT

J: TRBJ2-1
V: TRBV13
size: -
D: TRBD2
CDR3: CASSLGRGLAGGTTYNEQFF
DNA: TGTGCCAGCAGCTTAGGGAGGGGACTAGCGGGAGGGACGACCTACAATGAGCAGTTCTTC

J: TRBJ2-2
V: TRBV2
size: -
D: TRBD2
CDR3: CASSDLAGAPGELFF
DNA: TGTGCCAGCAGTGACCTAGCGGGGGCGCCCGGGGAGCTGTTTTTT

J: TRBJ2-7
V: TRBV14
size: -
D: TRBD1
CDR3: CASSQRQGASYEQYF
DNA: TGTGCCAGCAGCCAAAGACAGGGGGCATCCTACGAGCAGTACTTC

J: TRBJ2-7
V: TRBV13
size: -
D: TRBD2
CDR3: CASSSSGGPYEQYF
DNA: TGTGCCAGCAGCTCCTCGGGGGGACCCTACGAGCAGTACTTC

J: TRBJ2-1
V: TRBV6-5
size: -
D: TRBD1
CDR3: CASSPTGARNEQFF
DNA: TGTGCCAGCAGTCCTACAGGGGCCCGCAATGAGCAGTTCTTC

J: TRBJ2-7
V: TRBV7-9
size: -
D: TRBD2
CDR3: CASSLCRGGCSEQYF
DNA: TGTGCCAGCAGCTTATGCCGGGGGGGCTGTAGCGAGCAGTACTTC

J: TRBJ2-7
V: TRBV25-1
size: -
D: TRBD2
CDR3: CASSEYPLAGGVGEQYF
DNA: TGTGCCAGCAGTGAATACCCCCTAGCGGGAGGGGTAGGCGAGCAGTACTTC

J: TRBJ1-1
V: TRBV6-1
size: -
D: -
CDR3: CASSEERDTEAFF
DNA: TGTGCCAGCAGTGAAGAACGGGACACTGAAGCTTTCTTT

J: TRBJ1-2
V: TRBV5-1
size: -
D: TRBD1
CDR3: CASSETGGDGYTF
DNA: TGCGCCAGCAGCGAGACAGGGGGCGATGGCTACACCTTC

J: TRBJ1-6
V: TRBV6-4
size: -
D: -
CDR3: CASSRREGNSPLHF
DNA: TGTGCCAGCAGCCGGAGGGAGGGCAATTCACCCCTCCACTTT

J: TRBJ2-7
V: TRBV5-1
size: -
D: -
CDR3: CASSTFPGTYYEQYF
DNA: TGCGCCAGCAGCACTTTCCCCGGGACATACTACGAGCAGTACTTC

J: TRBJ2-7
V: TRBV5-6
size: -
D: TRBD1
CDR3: CASSHPPQGKSYEQYF
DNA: TGTGCCAGCTCTCATCCCCCACAGGGGAAATCCTACGAGCAGTACTTC

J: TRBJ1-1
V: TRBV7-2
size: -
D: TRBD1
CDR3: CASSSRQGTTEAFF
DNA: TGTGCCAGCAGCTCTAGACAGGGAACCACTGAAGCTTTCTTT

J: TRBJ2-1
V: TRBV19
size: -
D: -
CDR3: CASSPWEGGSYNEQFF
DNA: TGTGCCAGTAGTCCTTGGGAAGGGGGCTCCTACAATGAGCAGTTCTTC

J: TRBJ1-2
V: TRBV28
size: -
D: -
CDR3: CASSPRLSQGGYTF
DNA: TGTGCCAGCAGTCCCAGGCTATCACAGGGCGGCTACACCTTC

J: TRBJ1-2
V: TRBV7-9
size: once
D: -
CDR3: CASSPTENYGYTF
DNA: TGTGCCAGCAGCCCAACAGAGAACTATGGCTACACCTTC

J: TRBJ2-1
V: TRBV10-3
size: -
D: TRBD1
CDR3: CAISEYLITGVDYNEQFF
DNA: TGTGCCATCAGTGAGTACCTTATCACAGGGGTGGACTACAATGAGCAGTTCTTC

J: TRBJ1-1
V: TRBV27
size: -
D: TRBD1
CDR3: CASSTWTGAITEAFF
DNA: TGTGCCAGCAGTACCTGGACAGGGGCTATCACTGAAGCTTTCTTT

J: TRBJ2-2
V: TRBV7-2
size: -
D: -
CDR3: CASSLESETGELFF
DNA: TGTGCCAGCAGCTTAGAGAGTGAAACCGGGGAGCTGTTTTTT

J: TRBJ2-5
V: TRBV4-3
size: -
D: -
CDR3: CASSQVGEVETQYF
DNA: TGCGCCAGCAGCCAAGTAGGAGAAGTGGAGACCCAGTACTTC

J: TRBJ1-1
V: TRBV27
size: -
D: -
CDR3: CASSLSLRGNTEAFF
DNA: TGTGCCAGCAGTTTATCCCTCAGGGGGAACACTGAAGCTTTCTTT

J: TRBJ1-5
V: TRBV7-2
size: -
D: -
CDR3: CASSLHGPSNQPQHF
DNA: TGTGCCAGCAGCTTGCACGGTCCTAGCAATCAGCCCCAGCATTTT

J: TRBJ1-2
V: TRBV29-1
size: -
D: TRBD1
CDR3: CSVGQPGDYGYTF
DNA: TGCAGCGTGGGACAGCCGGGGGATTATGGCTACACCTTC

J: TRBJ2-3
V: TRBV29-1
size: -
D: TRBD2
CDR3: CSAAMNSGREESTTDTQYF
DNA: TGCAGCGCCGCTATGAATAGCGGGAGGGAAGAGTCCACCACAGATACGCAGTATTTT

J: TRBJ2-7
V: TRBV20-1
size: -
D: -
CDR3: CSAKYNEQYF
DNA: TGCAGTGCCAAATACAACGAGCAGTACTTC

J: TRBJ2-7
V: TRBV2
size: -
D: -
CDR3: CASSTHRVPMLGYF
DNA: TGTGCCAGCAGTACCCACAGGGTTCCCATGTTGGGTTACTTC

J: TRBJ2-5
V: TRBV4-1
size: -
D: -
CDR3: CASSQGPQGKTQYF
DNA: TGCGCCAGCAGCCAAGGACCCCAGGGGAAGACCCAGTACTTC

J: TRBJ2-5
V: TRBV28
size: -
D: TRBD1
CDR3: CASTGTVQETQYF
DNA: TGTGCCAGCACCGGGACAGTCCAAGAGACCCAGTACTTC

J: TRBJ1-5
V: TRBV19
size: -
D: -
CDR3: CATAPRYANQPQHF
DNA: TGTGCCACTGCCCCACGGTACGCCAATCAGCCCCAGCATTTT

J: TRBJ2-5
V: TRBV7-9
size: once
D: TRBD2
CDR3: CASSSGLAGETQYF
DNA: TGTGCCAGCAGTTCGGGACTAGCAGGCGAGACCCAGTACTTC

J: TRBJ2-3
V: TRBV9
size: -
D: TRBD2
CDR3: CASSVGPKLAGNYTDTQYF
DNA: TGTGCCAGCAGCGTAGGTCCCAAACTAGCGGGAAACTACACAGATACGCAGTATTTT

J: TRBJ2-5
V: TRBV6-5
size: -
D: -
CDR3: CASSPNRHLVGTQYF
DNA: TGTGCCAGCAGCCCCAATAGGCATCTAGTCGGGACCCAGTACTTC

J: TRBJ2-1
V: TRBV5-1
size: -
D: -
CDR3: CASSFPVGLGDEQFF
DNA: TGCGCCAGCAGCTTCCCGGTGGGCCTAGGGGATGAGCAGTTCTTC

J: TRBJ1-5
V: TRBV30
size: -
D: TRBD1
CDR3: CAWAQGKGPNQPQHF
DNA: TGTGCCTGGGCACAGGGGAAGGGGCCAAATCAGCCCCAGCATTTT

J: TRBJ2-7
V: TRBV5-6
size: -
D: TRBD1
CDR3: CASSQTGLGSSYEQYF
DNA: TGTGCCAGCAGCCAGACAGGGCTGGGTAGCTCCTACGAGCAGTACTTC

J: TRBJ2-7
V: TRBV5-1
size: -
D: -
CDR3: CASSLAEVRGTPYEQYF
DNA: TGCGCCAGCAGCTTGGCCGAGGTAAGGGGGACCCCATACGAGCAGTACTTC

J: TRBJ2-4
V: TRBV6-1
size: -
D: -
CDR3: CASSEYRGTENIQYF
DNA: TGTGCCAGCAGTGAATACCGGGGGACCGAAAACATTCAGTACTTC